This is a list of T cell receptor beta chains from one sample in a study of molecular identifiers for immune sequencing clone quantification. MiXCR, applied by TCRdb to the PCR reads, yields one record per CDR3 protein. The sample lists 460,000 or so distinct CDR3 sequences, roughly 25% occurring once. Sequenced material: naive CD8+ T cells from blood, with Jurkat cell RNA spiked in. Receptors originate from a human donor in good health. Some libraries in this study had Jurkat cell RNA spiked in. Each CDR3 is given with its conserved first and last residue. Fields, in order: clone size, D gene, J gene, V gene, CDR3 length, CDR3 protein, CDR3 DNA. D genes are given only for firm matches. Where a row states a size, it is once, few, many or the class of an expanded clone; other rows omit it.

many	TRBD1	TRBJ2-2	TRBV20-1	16	CSDWVGGQGYTGELFF	TGCAGTGATTGGGTGGGGGGACAGGGATATACCGGGGAGCTGTTTTTT
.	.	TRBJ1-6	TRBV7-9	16	CASSLPPGAYNSPLHF	TGTGCCAGCAGCTTACCTCCGGGGGCCTATAATTCACCCCTCCACTTT
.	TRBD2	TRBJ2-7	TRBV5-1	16	CASSVETSGTLYEQYF	TGCGCCAGCAGCGTGGAGACTAGCGGGACCCTCTACGAGCAGTACTTC
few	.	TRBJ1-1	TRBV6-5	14	CASSYSELNTEAFF	TGTGCCAGCAGTTACTCGGAGCTGAACACTGAAGCTTTCTTT
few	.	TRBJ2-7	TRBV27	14	CASSLFGAHYEQYF	TGTGCCAGCAGTTTATTTGGGGCACACTACGAGCAGTACTTC
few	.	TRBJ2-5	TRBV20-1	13	CSARERWRETQYF	TGCAGTGCTAGAGAAAGGTGGAGAGAGACCCAGTACTTC
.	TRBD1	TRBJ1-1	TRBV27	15	CASSLWGDRETEAFF	TGTGCCAGCAGTTTATGGGGCGACAGGGAAACTGAAGCTTTCTTT
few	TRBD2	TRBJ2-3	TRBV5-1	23	CASSWGSTAYQLAGGPSTDTQYF	TGCGCCAGCAGCTGGGGTTCAACAGCTTACCAACTAGCGGGGGGGCCTAGCACAGATACGCAGTATTTT
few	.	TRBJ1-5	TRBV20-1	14	CSALVRRGNQPQHF	TGCAGTGCTCTAGTACGCCGTGGCAATCAGCCCCAGCATTTT
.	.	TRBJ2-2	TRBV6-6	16	CASSYLAGKNTGELFF	TGTGCCAGCAGTTACCTTGCAGGGAAGAACACCGGGGAGCTGTTTTTT
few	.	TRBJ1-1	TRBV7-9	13	CASSLSVRAEAFF	TGTGCCAGCAGCTTGAGTGTTCGGGCTGAAGCTTTCTTT
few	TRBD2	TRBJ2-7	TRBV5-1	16	CASSLARAGGFHEQYF	TGCGCCAGCAGCTTGGCCCGGGCGGGAGGGTTCCACGAGCAGTACTTC
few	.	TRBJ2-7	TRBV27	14	CASSFQSTSYEQYF	TGTGCCAGCAGTTTTCAGAGCACCTCCTACGAGCAGTACTTC
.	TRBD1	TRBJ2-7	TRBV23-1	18	CASSQNLEGGTGESEQYF	TGCGCCAGCAGCCAAAACCTGGAGGGGGGGACAGGGGAGAGCGAGCAGTACTTC
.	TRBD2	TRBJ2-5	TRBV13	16	CASSLGPGLARETQYF	TGTGCCAGCAGCTTAGGTCCCGGACTAGCGCGGGAGACCCAGTACTTC
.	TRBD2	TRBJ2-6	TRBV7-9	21	CASRSPGLAGGLNPGANVLTF	TGTGCCAGCAGATCACCGGGACTAGCGGGGGGGCTGAATCCTGGGGCCAACGTCCTGACTTTC
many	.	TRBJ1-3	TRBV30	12	CAWSEAGNTIYF	TGTGCCTGGAGTGAGGCGGGAAACACCATATATTTT
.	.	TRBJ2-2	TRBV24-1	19	CATSDNPGTLGRDTGELFF	TGTGCCACCAGTGATAACCCCGGGACCCTAGGGCGGGACACCGGGGAGCTGTTTTTT
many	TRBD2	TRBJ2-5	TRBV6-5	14	CASSQIAGPETQYF	TGTGCCAGCAGCCAAATAGCGGGTCCAGAGACCCAGTACTTC
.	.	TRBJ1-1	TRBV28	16	CASSLHAGLMNTEAFF	TGTGCCAGCAGTTTACACGCAGGTCTGATGAACACTGAAGCTTTCTTT
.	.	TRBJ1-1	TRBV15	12	CATSRVDSEAFF	TGTGCCACCAGCAGAGTGGACTCTGAAGCTTTCTTT
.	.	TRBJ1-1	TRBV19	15	CASSINHGVNTEAVF	TGTGCCAGTAGTATAAATCACGGAGTGAACACTGAAGCTGTCTTT
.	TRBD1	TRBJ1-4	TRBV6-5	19	CASSYLIPAGTATNEKLFF	TGTGCCAGCAGTTACTTAATCCCCGCGGGGACAGCAACTAATGAAAAACTGTTTTTT
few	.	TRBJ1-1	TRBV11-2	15	CASSFTGGSGTEAFF	TGTGCCAGCAGCTTTACGGGGGGCAGCGGCACTGAAGCTTTCTTT